This T cell receptor beta chain was recorded in a study of T cells in localized non-small cell lung cancer. Study results and limitations: Because researchers sequenced only one region of the tumor, heterogeneity is still possible. Across samples, adjacent lung featured a median around 56 of the top 100 tumor clones.

This table comes from immunoSEQ multiplex PCR, and its TCRdb copy is limited to in-frame clones, with some not included. The sample consists of about 52,000 clones, around 86% of them appearing once. To note about this clone: Its antigen is not known. The same CDR3 is also encoded by other DNA sequences in this sample.

The TCR was taken from a female donor with stage II lung adenocarcinoma. The sample consisted of PBMCs, taken before any cancer treatment.

The CDR3 protein is CASSLAGGNQPQHF. The DNA of the CDR3 is TGCGCCAGCAGCTTGGCCGGGGGAAATCAGCCCCAGCATTTT. The V and J genes are TRBV5-1 and TRBJ1-5; a weak D match, TRBD1 (5 bases). Per germline, CDR1 SGHRS and CDR2 YFSETQ. V dropped 0 bases and J dropped 4 bases, with 8 bases sitting between them. The CDR3 is made up of 14 amino acids.